The 6 T cell receptor beta chains in this list originate from one sample, sequenced in a study of siplizumab effects on memory and regulatory T cells. Assay: immunoSEQ multiplex PCR; the TCRdb copy retains only in-frame clones and omits some. Here the sample spans fewer than 120,000 clones, 80% to 95% being singletons. The sample taken for sequencing was CD4+ T cells sorted from blood. These receptors all stem from a human donor in good health.

J is TRBJ2-1 and V is TRBV2; the D is unclear. Germline lookup yields CDR1 SNHLY and CDR2 FYNNEI. The CDR3 runs to 15 residues. V gave up 4 bases and J gave up 0 bases, with 10 bases separating them. The CDR3 sequence is CASSAPGSSYNEQFF. The CDR3 nucleotides are TGTGCCAGCAGTGCGCCCGGAAGCTCCTACAATGAGCAGTTCTTC.

The J gene is TRBJ1-2, the V gene TRBV6-5; D is unclear. The CDR3 consists of 15 residues. V dropped 2 bases and J dropped 0 bases, with 10 bases sitting between them. Germline loops: CDR1 MNHEY, CDR2 SVGAGI. The CDR3 loop reads CASSYQHGANYGYTF. Here the CDR3 DNA reads TGTGCCAGCAGTTACCAACATGGAGCTAACTATGGCTACACCTTC.

V is TRBV7-2 and J is TRBJ2-2; perhaps D is TRBD1 or TRBD2 (5 bases each). CDR1 SGHTA and CDR2 FQGNSA come from the germline V gene. This CDR3 comprises 11 residues. The ends were cut back, 9 bases at V and 6 bases at J, with 8 bases in the middle. The chain's CDR3 is CASRGAGELFF. CDR3 coding DNA: TGTGCCAGTCGAGGGGCCGGGGAGCTGTTTTTT.

The chain employs TRBV5-4 and TRBJ2-2; tentative D call: TRBD1 (5 bases). Germline CDR1 SGHNT, CDR2 YYREEE (reference sequence). The CDR3 totals 14 residues. The V and J ends lost 0 bases and 3 bases respectively, with 6 bases between them. The CDR3 DNA follows: TGTGCCAGCAGCTTGGAACAGGACACCGGGGAGCTGTTTTTT. Its translation: CASSLEQDTGELFF.

The V and J genes are TRBV2 and TRBJ1-1, with a weak D call TRBD1 (5 bases). The germline V and J ends were trimmed by 0 bases and 2 bases, with 7 bases remaining between them. Per the germline V gene, CDR1 is SNHLY and CDR2 is FYNNEI. The CDR3 consists of 14 residues. The CDR3 coding sequence is TGTGCCAGCAGTGAAGCTACAGGAAACACTGAAGCTTTCTTT. Translated: CASSEATGNTEAFF. Full variable domain (rest looked up from reference TRBV2 and TRBJ1-1): EPEVTQTPSHQVTQMGQEVILRCVPISNHLYFYWYRQILGQKVEFLVSFYNNEISEKSEIFDDQFSVERPDGSNFTLKIRSTKLEDSAMYFCASSEATGNTEAFFGQGTRLTVV.

This sequence joins TRBV5-6 and TRBJ2-7; TRBD1 might be the D (6 bases). V dropped 4 bases and J dropped 6 bases, with 17 bases sitting between them. The CDR3 consists of 14 residues. Germline V gene sequence: CDR1 SGHDT, CDR2 YYEEEE. CDR3 in amino acids: CASSLTGDVPEQYF. As DNA, the CDR3 is TGTGCCAGCAGCCTGACAGGAGACGTCCCCGAGCAGTACTTC.